Presented here are 23 T cell receptor beta chains from one specimen sequenced in a study of identical twins. TCRdb analysed the 5' RACE reads with MiXCR anew, one entry per CDR3 protein. The sample records 420,000 or so distinct CDR3 sequences, 15% to 20% being singletons. Sequencing used naive T cells sorted from blood. All receptors derive from a man aged 50 to 60 in good health.

The rearrangement uses TRBV4-3 and TRBJ2-2; 10 bases are shared with TRBD1. Trimming took 4 bases from V and 7 from J; bases not matched to a gene: 6. This CDR3 is built from 15 residues. Germline V gene sequence: CDR1 LGHNA, CDR2 YSLEER. The DNA for the CDR3 is TGCGCCAGCAGCCGTACGACAGGGGGCCTCGGGGAGCTGTTTTTT. Its protein is CASSRTTGGLGELFF.

This sequence joins TRBV20-1 and TRBJ1-5; the D is unclear. This CDR3 is built from 16 residues. CDR1 is DFQATT and CDR2 is SNEGSKA in the germline V gene (reference sequence). Trimming left V 0 bases short and J 3 bases short, with 15 bases between. In DNA form, the CDR3 reads TGCAGTGCTAGAGATCTGTTCTCCAGATACAATCAGCCCCAGCATTTT. Encoded protein: CSARDLFSRYNQPQHF.

Only a few counts were recorded for this clonotype. This chain connects TRBV24-1 to TRBJ2-3; TRBD2 agrees at 9 bases. Germline V gene sequence: CDR1 KGHDR, CDR2 SFDVKD. Trimming took 3 bases from V and 3 from J; bases not matched to a gene: 3. CDR3 length: 15 amino acids. The CDR3 region is CATSDRGLATDTQYF. The DNA of the CDR3 is TGTGCCACCAGTGATAGAGGACTAGCGACAGATACGCAGTATTTT.

This clonotype appeared many times. The chain links TRBV29-1 to TRBJ1-1; 8 nucleotides match TRBD1. Per the germline V gene, CDR1 is SQVTM and CDR2 is ANQGSEA. This CDR3 region has 15 residues. After removal of 3 bases from V and 3 bases from J, the junction contained 9 bases not matched to a gene. The CDR3 sequence: CSVEVTGGKDTEAFF. DNA for the CDR3: TGCAGCGTTGAGGTCACAGGGGGTAAGGACACTGAAGCTTTCTTT. Variable domain in full (rest from reference TRBV29-1 and TRBJ1-1): SAVISQKPSRDICQRGTSLTIQCQVDSQVTMMFWYRQQPGQSLTLIATANQGSEATYESGFVIDKFPISRPNLTFSTLTVSNMSPEDSSIYLCSVEVTGGKDTEAFFGQGTRLTVV.

This clonotype has at least ten counts. The chain combines TRBV27 with TRBJ2-7; 7 positions agree with TRBD2. The CDR3 spans 13 residues. After removal of 4 bases from V and 3 bases from J, the junction contained 3 bases not matched to a gene. Germline V lookup: CDR1 MNHEY, CDR2 SMNVEV (reference sequence). Written as DNA, the CDR3 is TGTGCCAGCAGTTGGCGCGGGGGCTACGAGCAGTACTTC. This gives the protein CASSWRGGYEQYF.

This clonotype occurred a few times. This sequence joins TRBV29-1 and TRBJ2-3; D is possibly TRBD1 (5 bases). The length of the CDR3 is 13 residues. CDR1 is SQVTM, CDR2 ANQGSEA, per germline. The ends were cut back, 3 bases at V and 6 bases at J, with 13 bases in the middle. The CDR3 bases are TGCAGCGTTGACGTACAGGTTTGGGATACGCAGTATTTT. It encodes CSVDVQVWDTQYF.

This clonotype was detected only once. The V call is TRBV9, the J call TRBJ2-1; D possibly corresponds to TRBD2 (7 bases). The germline gives CDR1 SGDLS, CDR2 YYNGEE. The CDR3 runs 16 residues. Trimming took 0 bases from V and 2 from J, leaving 12 bases between them. CDR3 sequence: CASSVVGGGTYNEQFF. The CDR3 DNA follows: TGTGCCAGCAGCGTAGTGGGGGGGGGCACCTACAATGAGCAGTTCTTC.

The chain couples TRBV28 to TRBJ1-5; TRBD1 matches 8 bases. V dropped 0 bases and J dropped 6; count of bases not matched to a gene: 4. Looked up from germline, CDR1 is MDHEN and CDR2 is SYDVKM. This CDR3 has 15 residues. The CDR3 region is CASSLWDREGQPQHF. The CDR3 DNA reads as TGTGCCAGCAGTTTATGGGACAGGGAGGGTCAGCCCCAGCATTTT.

About this clonotype itself: Since a much larger clone is just one base distant, this may be a read error. The chain has TRBV4-2 and TRBJ2-1; 7 bases agree with TRBD2. Germline lookup yields CDR1 LGHNA and CDR2 YNFKEQ. The CDR3 consists of 15 residues. CDR3 sequence: CASGQDPGLRNEQFF. The CDR3 DNA sequence: TGTGCCAGCGGCCAAGATCCGGGACTAAGAAATGAGCAGTTCTTC.

This chain joins TRBV5-1 and TRBJ2-1; 12 bases agree with TRBD2. J was trimmed by 7 bases and V by 4 bases; bases with no gene match: 9. The germline gives CDR1 SGHRS, CDR2 YFSETQ. The CDR3 length is 16 residues. The DNA of the CDR3 is TGCGCCAGCAGCCCGAGACTAGCGGGAGATAGGAATGAGCAGTTCTTC. Translation gives CASSPRLAGDRNEQFF.

This clonotype was counted only a few times. The chain has TRBV5-1 and TRBJ2-1; TRBD2 might be the D (5 bases). V was trimmed by 4 bases and J by 9 bases, leaving 17 bases between them. Germline CDR1 reads SGHRS; CDR2 reads YFSETQ. This CDR3 is 14 amino acids long. CDR3 sequence (DNA): TGCGCCAGCAGCGATGTGTCTCCCGGAGGTGAGCAGTTCTTC. This gives the protein CASSDVSPGGEQFF. Based on the CDR3 plus reference TRBV5-1 and TRBJ2-1, the full variable domain is KAGVTQTPRYLIKTRGQQVTLSCSPISGHRSVSWYQQTPGQGLQFLFEYFSETQRNKGNFPGRFSGRQFSNSRSEMNVSTLELGDSALYLCASSDVSPGGEQFFGPGTRLTVL.

The chain has TRBV5-1 and TRBJ2-1, with D possibly TRBD2 on 5 matching bases. The V end was cut by 6 bases, the J end by 3 bases, with 16 bases between. The CDR3 has 15 residues. Germline assignment: CDR1 SGHRS and CDR2 YFSETQ. The CDR3 spells CASTTEGRYYNEQFF. In nucleotides, the CDR3 is TGCGCCAGCACCACCGAGGGCCGGTACTACAATGAGCAGTTCTTC.

This clonotype was seen only a few times. This chain connects TRBV7-9 to TRBJ2-4; D gene ambiguous. Trimming left V 5 bases short and J 0 bases short, with 11 bases between. Per germline, CDR1 SEHNR and CDR2 FQNEAQ (reference sequence). CDR3 size: 15 residues. The CDR3, as DNA: TGTGCCAGCAGCCCCCCGTCTTCAGCCAAAAACATTCAGTACTTC. This encodes CASSPPSSAKNIQYF.

This clonotype was detected a few times. The chain combines TRBV7-8 with TRBJ1-2; D may be TRBD1 (6 bases). This CDR3 spans 17 amino acids. The germline V gene has CDR1 SGHVS and CDR2 FQNEAQ. Trimming removed 0 bases at V and 3 bases at J, with 17 bases between. CDR3 sequence: CASSLARGGRGDYGYTF. The DNA for the CDR3 is TGTGCCAGCAGCTTAGCGCGGGGGGGGCGCGGGGACTATGGCTACACCTTC.

This clonotype appeared a few times. The genes are TRBV2 and TRBJ2-1, with 8 bases identical to TRBD2. J lost 4 bases, V lost 5 bases, and 4 bases had no gene match. The germline CDR1 and CDR2 sequences are SNHLY and FYNNEI. CDR3 length: 14 amino acids. The CDR3 sequence: CASSRLATYNEQFF. In nucleotides, the CDR3 is TGTGCCAGCAGTAGACTAGCGACGTACAATGAGCAGTTCTTC.

The sample holds a few counts of this clonotype. The rearrangement links TRBV12-3 or TRBV12-4 to TRBJ1-5, with a weak D call TRBD1 (6 bases). Trimming removed 5 bases from V and 3 bases from J, with 14 bases in between. The CDR3 spans 15 residues. CDR3 nucleotide sequence: TGTGCCAGCAGTATCTCGGGGGCCTCCAATCAGCCCCAGCATTTT. Translating gives CASSISGASNQPQHF.

In its sample, this clonotype was seen a few times. V and J are TRBV20-1 and TRBJ1-2, with a possible D match to TRBD1 (5 bases). CDR3 size: 12 residues. CDR1 and CDR2 from the germline V gene are DFQATT and SNEGSKA (reference sequence). This chain's CDR3 is CRPRGSSYGYTF. The CDR3 DNA reads as TGCAGACCACGGGGGAGCTCGTATGGCTACACCTTC.

The J gene is TRBJ2-5, the V gene TRBV5-6, with 8 bases matching TRBD1. CDR3 length equals 15 residues. The J segment lost 4 bases and the V segment lost 1 base, leaving 6 bases of the junction unmatched. CDR1 and CDR2 from the germline V gene are SGHDT and YYEEEE. The CDR3 protein is CASSLQGALSETQYF. The CDR3 bases are TGTGCCAGCAGCTTGCAGGGGGCGCTATCAGAGACCCAGTACTTC.

This clonotype came up a few times. The chain links TRBV10-1 to TRBJ2-2; TRBD2 is a possible D gene (6 bases). The V end lost 5 bases, the J end lost 5 bases, and 15 bases lay between the germline ends. This CDR3 contains 15 residues. Germline CDR1 and CDR2: WNHNN and SYGVQD (reference sequence). Written as DNA, the CDR3 is TGCGCCAGCAGTTCTGGGACTGTGAGAACCGGGGAGCTGTTTTTT. This translates into CASSSGTVRTGELFF.

This clonotype showed up just a few times. V and J are TRBV4-2 and TRBJ2-3; 9 bases are a match to TRBD2. The CDR3 length is 18 residues. The germline V gene encodes CDR1 LGHNA and CDR2 YNFKEQ. The V and J ends lost 0 bases and 0 bases, in that order; junction bases with no gene match: 7. In DNA, the CDR3 is TGTGCCAGCAGCCAAGATGGGGTTACTAGCGGGAGCACAGATACGCAGTATTTT. Its translation: CASSQDGVTSGSTDTQYF.

The chain uses TRBV20-1 and TRBJ2-1; 8 bases map to TRBD2. The germline V gene encodes CDR1 DFQATT and CDR2 SNEGSKA (reference sequence). V lost 6 bases and J lost 5; bases outside the gene matches: 18. The CDR3 is 17 amino acids. CDR3 residues: CSAQRQAKRETHNEQFF. In DNA form, the CDR3 reads TGCAGTGCCCAGAGACAGGCTAAGCGGGAGACCCACAATGAGCAGTTCTTC.

In its sample, this clonotype was seen a few times. The chain joins TRBV5-5 to TRBJ1-4; 7 bases are shared with TRBD1. The trim removed 3 bases at V and 3 bases at J, leaving 5 bases unmatched. Germline V CDR1 and CDR2: SGHKS, YYEKEE (reference sequence). The CDR3 is 15 residues long. The CDR3 protein is CASSSETGPNEKLFF. CDR3 nucleotide sequence: TGTGCCAGCAGCTCGGAGACAGGGCCTAATGAAAAACTGTTTTTT.

This clonotype was counted ten times or more. The chain couples TRBV25-1 to TRBJ2-1; 8 bases agree with TRBD1. The CDR3 extends over 13 amino acids. Germline lookup yields CDR1 MGHDK and CDR2 SYGVNS. The CDR3 nucleotides are TGTGCTTCGACAGGGGCCTCCTACAATGAGCAGTTCTTC. Residues: CASTGASYNEQFF. Complete variable domain (other parts from reference TRBV25-1 and TRBJ2-1): EADIYQTPRYLVIGTGKKITLECSQTMGHDKMYWYQQDPGMELHLIHYSYGVNSTEKGDLSSESTVSRIRTEHFPLTLESARPSHTSQYLCASTGASYNEQFFGPGTRLTVL.